Presented here are 31 T cell receptor beta chains from one specimen sequenced in a study of shared clonotypes between healthy human individuals. Repertoires were generated with immunoSEQ multiplex PCR, while TCRdb's copy carries only in-frame clones and drops some. The table has 2 million to 2.5 million clones, approximately 94% seen once. The sequenced material came from naive CD4+ T cells sorted from blood. Specified subset: CD45RA+ positively selected. The receptor source for this set is a man aged 18-30 years in good health.

The rearrangement links TRBV5-1 to TRBJ1-4; D unclear. V dropped 3 bases and J dropped 8 bases, with 20 bases sitting between them. The CDR3 covers 16 residues. Germline CDR1 SGHRS, CDR2 YFSETQ. CDR3 coding DNA: TGCGCCAGCAGCTGGGGAATGGCCGGGCGGGAGGAAAAACTGTTTTTT. It encodes CASSWGMAGREEKLFF.

For this clone: Within the sample, other DNA sequences also encode this same CDR3. The chain combines TRBV2 with TRBJ2-7; TRBD2 aligns across 8 bases. This CDR3 contains 15 residues. Per germline, CDR1 SNHLY and CDR2 FYNNEI. Trimming at V came to 2 bases and at J to 2 bases, leaving 5 bases not matched to a gene. In nucleotides, the CDR3 is TGTGCCAGCAGTGAATTGGCGGGGGGTACCTACGAGCAGTACTTC. Translating gives CASSELAGGTYEQYF.

The rearrangement joins TRBV7-3 to TRBJ1-3; D unclear. Germline assignment: CDR1 SGHTA and CDR2 FQGTGA. The CDR3 covers 14 residues. V was trimmed by 4 bases and J by 0 bases, leaving 7 bases between them. The CDR3 nucleotides read TGTGCCAGCAGCTGGGCCCTCTCTGGAAACACCATATATTTT. This translates into CASSWALSGNTIYF.

Turning to this clone: This same CDR3 is encoded by further DNA sequences in the sample. The V and J genes are TRBV5-1 and TRBJ1-1; D remains ambiguous. V shed 0 bases and J shed 0 bases, with 6 bases lying between them. CDR1 is SGHRS, CDR2 YFSETQ, per germline. The CDR3 is made up of 14 amino acids. CDR3 sequence reads: CASSLGGLNTEAFF. In DNA, the CDR3 is TGCGCCAGCAGCTTGGGAGGTCTGAACACTGAAGCTTTCTTT.

This sequence joins TRBV4-1 and TRBJ2-1; 7 nucleotides match TRBD2. Losses at the gene ends were 1 base for V and 4 bases for J; bases not matched to a gene: 10. Germline CDR1 MGHRA, CDR2 YSYEKL. This CDR3 spans 17 amino acids. CDR3 protein: CASSQGIAGDLYNEQFF. The CDR3 nucleotides read TGCGCCAGCAGCCAAGGTATAGCGGGTGATCTGTACAATGAGCAGTTCTTC.

The genes are TRBV5-1 and TRBJ2-7; D perhaps matches TRBD1 (5 bases). The V gene lost 5 bases and the J gene lost 1 base, with 10 bases spanning the gap. The CDR3 is 13 residues long. The germline CDR1 and CDR2 sequences are SGHRS and YFSETQ. CDR3 sequence: CASRPTVSYEQYF. CDR3 DNA: TGCGCCAGCAGGCCGACAGTATCCTACGAGCAGTACTTC.

The chain uses TRBV6-5 and TRBJ2-5; D ambiguous. V gave up 2 bases and J gave up 2 bases, with 15 bases separating them. CDR1 is MNHEY and CDR2 is SVGAGI in the germline V gene. The CDR3 length is 16 residues. In DNA form, the CDR3 reads TGTGCCAGCAGTTACGCCCTCGGGTCGGTACAAGAGACCCAGTACTTC. This translates into CASSYALGSVQETQYF.

The J gene is TRBJ2-3, the V gene TRBV7-6, with D perhaps matching TRBD2 (5 bases). The CDR3 consists of 15 residues. Germline CDR1 reads SGHVS; CDR2 reads FNYEAQ. The V and J ends lost 0 bases and 2 bases respectively, with 9 bases between them. The CDR3 is CASSLAFGVTDTQYF. The CDR3 DNA reads as TGTGCCAGCAGCTTAGCGTTCGGGGTCACAGATACGCAGTATTTT.

The rearrangement links TRBV11-2 to TRBJ2-1; D unresolved. CDR1 is SGHAT and CDR2 is FQNNGV in the germline V gene. V was pared by 4 bases and J by 4 bases, with 17 bases between. The CDR3 loop spans 16 amino acids. The CDR3 sequence: CASSSGSKGKYNEQFF. The CDR3 DNA is TGTGCCAGCAGCTCCGGGTCAAAGGGTAAATACAATGAGCAGTTCTTC.

The CDR3 loop is CASSQDSSGAYEQYF. The CDR3 coding sequence is TGCGCCAGCAGCCAAGATAGTAGCGGGGCCTACGAGCAGTACTTC. This chain joins TRBV4-3 and TRBJ2-7; 8 nucleotides match TRBD2. The CDR3 runs to 15 residues. Germline V gene sequence: CDR1 LGHNA, CDR2 YSLEER. After removal of 0 bases from V and 2 bases from J, the junction contained 3 bases not matched to a gene.

The chain uses TRBV2 and TRBJ2-7, with D hard to call. The CDR3 is made up of 14 amino acids. CDR1 and CDR2 from the germline V gene are SNHLY and FYNNEI. Trimming cost V 4 bases and J 2 bases, with 12 bases left between them. The CDR3 loop is CASSAQNLAYEQYF. The DNA for the CDR3 is TGTGCCAGCAGTGCACAGAACTTAGCCTACGAGCAGTACTTC.

The J gene is TRBJ1-1, the V gene TRBV12-5; D is undetermined. Germline values: CDR1 LGHNT, CDR2 FRNRAP. The CDR3 runs 14 residues. V lost 4 bases to trimming and J lost 2 bases, with 11 bases between them. The CDR3 DNA is TGTGCTAGTGGTTCGGAGGGTAGAAACACTGAAGCTTTCTTT. As protein: CASGSEGRNTEAFF.

The V and J genes are TRBV7-9 and TRBJ2-6; no firm D call. Per the germline V gene, CDR1 is SEHNR and CDR2 is FQNEAQ (reference sequence). The CDR3 is made up of 17 amino acids. V lost 6 bases and J 0 bases, leaving 15 bases between the germline ends. The CDR3 nucleotides read TGTGCCAGCAGGTCCCATCAGCGTTACTCTGGGGCCAACGTCCTGACTTTC. Translation gives CASRSHQRYSGANVLTF.

This clone was seen a single time. This chain joins TRBV19 and TRBJ1-1; D not resolved. The CDR3 covers 13 residues. The germline gives CDR1 LNHDA, CDR2 SQIVND (reference sequence). V lost 6 bases and J lost 8, with 16 bases in between. The CDR3 DNA is TGTGCCAGTAGCCCTACTTCCCCCGGCGAAGCTTTCTTT. It encodes CASSPTSPGEAFF.

V is TRBV4-3 and J is TRBJ2-7, with 8 bases lining up with TRBD2. This CDR3 comprises 17 residues. Germline CDR1 is LGHNA and CDR2 is YSLEER. V lost 0 bases, J lost 1 base, and 8 bases stayed unmatched. CDR3 protein: CASSQDASGSLSYEQYF. The CDR3 DNA sequence: TGCGCCAGCAGCCAAGATGCTAGCGGGTCCTTGTCCTACGAGCAGTACTTC.

A note on this clone: The sample carries other DNA sequences with the same CDR3. J is TRBJ2-7 and V is TRBV5-4; 7 bases are shared with TRBD1. The V and J ends lost 1 base and 2 bases, in that order; junction bases with no gene match: 3. Germline V gene lookup returns CDR1 SGHNT and CDR2 YYREEE (reference sequence). CDR3 length: 14 amino acids. CDR3 coding DNA: TGTGCCAGCAGCTTGAAGGGGGCGCCCTACGAGCAGTACTTC. Translated, it gives CASSLKGAPYEQYF.

The chain carries TRBV6-1 and TRBJ2-7; tentatively, D is TRBD1 or TRBD2 (6 bases each). V shed 3 bases and J shed 2 bases, with 14 bases lying between them. This CDR3 has 15 amino acids. Germline V gene sequence: CDR1 MNHNS, CDR2 SASEGT. CDR3 sequence: CASSDRGAPPYEQYF. The DNA for the CDR3 is TGTGCCAGCAGTGATAGGGGGGCCCCCCCCTACGAGCAGTACTTC.

This chain links TRBV2 with TRBJ1-2; possible D gene TRBD1, 6 bases. Looked up from germline, CDR1 is SNHLY and CDR2 is FYNNEI. The CDR3 is 14 residues long. Trimming shortened V by 5 bases and J by 3 bases, and 13 bases separated the two germline ends. This CDR3 is CASSIQGTYYGYTF. The CDR3 DNA follows: TGTGCCAGCAGTATTCAGGGGACCTACTATGGCTACACCTTC.

The chain combines TRBV5-1 with TRBJ2-2, with 10 bases matching TRBD2. V was clipped by 1 base and J by 2 bases; unmatched bases: 2. Germline V lookup: CDR1 SGHRS, CDR2 YFSETQ. The CDR3 is made up of 16 amino acids. The CDR3, as DNA: TGCGCCAGCAGCTTGTCTAGCGGGAGAAACACCGGGGAGCTGTTTTTT. Protein: CASSLSSGRNTGELFF.

The chain employs TRBV28 and TRBJ2-2, with 7 bases lining up with TRBD1. The J segment lost 4 bases and the V segment lost 6 bases, leaving 8 bases of the junction unmatched. In germline, CDR1 is MDHEN, CDR2 SYDVKM. The CDR3 spans 15 residues. The CDR3 sequence: CASSSQGTPTGELFF. The CDR3, as DNA: TGTGCCAGCAGCTCACAGGGGACCCCCACCGGGGAGCTGTTTTTT. Full variable domain (remainder filled in from reference TRBV28 and TRBJ2-2): DVKVTQSSRYLVKRTGEKVFLECVQDMDHENMFWYRQDPGLGLRLIYFSYDVKMKEKGDIPEGYSVSREKKERFSLILESASTNQTSMYLCASSSQGTPTGELFFGEGSRLTVL.

Concerning this clone: Other DNA sequences within the sample encode an identical CDR3. The CDR3 loop is CASRSGENTEAFF. The CDR3 coding sequence is TGTGCCAGTAGAAGCGGGGAGAACACTGAAGCTTTCTTT. The J gene is TRBJ1-1, the V gene TRBV19, with D hard to call. This CDR3 is 13 amino acids long. Germline CDR1 is LNHDA and CDR2 is SQIVND (reference sequence). V was clipped by 6 bases and J by 1 base, with 9 bases between them.

V and J are TRBV6-6 and TRBJ1-4; D call uncertain. V lost 0 bases, J lost 8 bases, and 16 bases lay in between. Germline V CDR1 and CDR2: MNHNY, SVGAGI (reference sequence). The CDR3 is 16 amino acids. CDR3 sequence: CASSYSRTKNGEKLFF. The DNA of the CDR3 is TGTGCCAGCAGTTACTCGCGTACTAAAAACGGGGAAAAACTGTTTTTT.

V gene TRBV5-1 combines with J gene TRBJ1-2; a weak D match, TRBD1 (5 bases). V dropped 4 bases and J dropped 2 bases, with 12 bases sitting between them. The CDR3 is 14 amino acids. CDR1 is SGHRS, CDR2 YFSETQ, per germline. The CDR3 reads CASSRFQGNYGYTF. In DNA, the CDR3 is TGCGCCAGCAGCCGGTTCCAGGGCAACTATGGCTACACCTTC.

This clone was seen only once. The chain employs TRBV5-6 and TRBJ2-1; 13 bases agree with TRBD2. The CDR3 sequence is 18 residues long. Germline V gene data show CDR1 as SGHDT and CDR2 as YYEEEE. V was pared by 4 bases and J by 7 bases, with 14 bases of the junction left unmatched. This CDR3 is CASSVGRWTSGRVNEQFF. Here the CDR3 DNA reads TGTGCCAGCAGCGTCGGCCGGTGGACTAGCGGGAGAGTAAATGAGCAGTTCTTC.

The rearrangement joins TRBV9 to TRBJ2-3; 10 positions agree with TRBD2. The junction had 14 bases not matched to a gene; V was cut back by 4 bases and J by 3 bases. This CDR3 contains 18 residues. CDR1 and CDR2 (germline): SGDLS, YYNGEE. CDR3 loop: CASSPNIPSGRGTDTQYF. CDR3 nucleotide sequence: TGTGCCAGCAGCCCAAATATACCTAGCGGGAGAGGGACAGATACGCAGTATTTT.

The chain is built from TRBV10-3 and TRBJ2-7; D possibly corresponds to TRBD1 (8 bases). The length of the CDR3 is 14 residues. V lost 3 bases and J lost 8, with 17 bases in between. Germline CDR1 is ENHRY and CDR2 is SYGVKD. The CDR3 sequence is CAISDGQGGTKQYF. The CDR3 DNA follows: TGTGCCATCAGTGACGGACAGGGTGGGACTAAGCAGTACTTC.

This chain connects TRBV7-2 to TRBJ2-5; D gene ambiguous. The CDR3 is made up of 12 amino acids. CDR1 is SGHTA, CDR2 FQGNSA, per germline. V lost 0 bases and J lost 7, with 6 bases in between. In nucleotides, the CDR3 is TGTGCCAGCAGCTTAGCCACGTGGACCCAGTACTTC. Encoded protein: CASSLATWTQYF. The variable domain in full, with the rest retrieved from reference TRBV7-2 and TRBJ2-5, is GAGVSQSPSNKVTEKGKDVELRCDPISGHTALYWYRQSLGQGLEFLIYFQGNSAPDKSGLPSDRFSAERTGGSVSTLTIQRTQQEDSAVYLCASSLATWTQYFGPGTRLLVL.

The rearrangement links TRBV5-4 to TRBJ2-5; no definite D call. Trimming took off 0 bases at V and 12 bases at J, with 6 bases between the two ends. The CDR3 is 10 amino acids. CDR1 and CDR2 (germline): SGHNT, YYREEE (reference sequence). Here the CDR3 reads CASSLEFEYF. CDR3 in DNA: TGTGCCAGCAGCTTGGAATTCGAGTACTTC.

The V call is TRBV6-5, the J call TRBJ2-3; 10 nucleotides agree with TRBD1. V gave up 9 bases and J gave up 3 bases; unmatched junction bases: 6. This CDR3 has 14 amino acids. Germline V gene data show CDR1 as MNHEY and CDR2 as SVGAGI. This CDR3 is CASGTGAGTDTQYF. CDR3 coding DNA: TGTGCCAGTGGGACAGGGGCGGGGACAGATACGCAGTATTTT.

The chain joins TRBV10-3 to TRBJ1-3, with 12 bases fitting TRBD1. The CDR3 contains 20 residues. V dropped 0 bases and J dropped 4; count of bases not matched to a gene: 13. CDR1 and CDR2 from the germline V gene are ENHRY and SYGVKD. CDR3 loop: CAISESTGTGGLGAGNTIYF. As DNA, the CDR3 is TGTGCCATCAGTGAGTCGACTGGGACAGGGGGCCTCGGGGCCGGAAACACCATATATTTT.

This sequence joins TRBV6-5 and TRBJ2-6, with D unresolved. Germline values: CDR1 MNHEY, CDR2 SVGAGI. V dropped 2 bases and J dropped 0 bases, with 2 bases sitting between them. CDR3 size: 14 residues. The DNA of the CDR3 is TGTGCCAGCAGTTACACCTCTGGGGCCAACGTCCTGACTTTC. Protein: CASSYTSGANVLTF.